This TCR beta chain was profiled in a study of blood T cell repertoires in COVID-19. The overall study: Sites across the United States, Italy and Spain contributed samples from acute and convalescent COVID-19.

Here immunoSEQ multiplex PCR was the method, and the copy in TCRdb shows in-frame clones only, minus some. Of 35,000 to 50,000 clones detected, more than 75% appear once; the ten largest clones hold roughly 4.8%. The CDR3 consists of 13 residues. Germline loops: CDR1 LNHNV, CDR2 YYDKDF (reference sequence). The V segment lost 9 bases and the J segment 3 bases; nucleotides outside the gene matches: 7. This sequence joins TRBV15 and TRBJ1-1; 7 bases line up with TRBD1. The sequencing sample was made of peripheral blood. This receptor was taken from a human donor in a cohort sampled during active COVID-19. CDR3 sequence (DNA): TGTGCCACTAGGCCACAGGGGTACACTGAAGCTTTCTTT. It translates to CATRPQGYTEAFF.